A selection of T cell receptor beta chains follows, all from one sample in a study of T-cell memory formation after mild COVID-19. MiXCR, applied by TCRdb to the 5' RACE reads, yields one record per CDR3 protein. Here the sample spans roughly 190,000 distinct CDR3 sequences, approximately 16% being singletons. The sample comprised PBMCs or a T cell subset sorted from them (not recorded which). Every receptor here comes from an adult woman who had mild COVID-19 (a few samples of this study predate the infection). Cell type and time point are not known. CDR3s include the opening cysteine and the closing phenylalanine or tryptophan. A D gene is named only where the DNA matches it firmly. Clone size is given for some rows only: seen once, a few or many times, or a class if the clone is expanded.

D gene | J gene | clone size | V gene | CDR3 DNA | CDR3 protein
. | TRBJ1-5 | . | TRBV7-9 | TGTGCCAGCAGCAGTAACAGGAATCAGCCCCAGCATTTT | CASSSNRNQPQHF
TRBD1 | TRBJ1-5 | . | TRBV12-3/TRBV12-4 | TGTGCCAGCAGTAGAGACAGGGGGGGCAATCAGCCCCAGCATTTT | CASSRDRGGNQPQHF
. | TRBJ1-5 | few | TRBV20-1 | TGCAGTGCTAGAGATTCGGGGGGATATGGCAATCAGCCCCAGCATTTT | CSARDSGGYGNQPQHF
. | TRBJ2-6 | few | TRBV7-3 | TGTGCCAGCAGTCGCCAGGGAATTCAACTCCTCTCTGGGGCCAACGTCCTGACTTTC | CASSRQGIQLLSGANVLTF
. | TRBJ2-7 | few | TRBV2 | TGTGCCAGCGGGGGACGGAGGGATTACGAGCAGTACTTC | CASGGRRDYEQYF
TRBD1 | TRBJ1-2 | . | TRBV6-1 | TGTGCCAGCCGAAGGGCAGGGGGCTATGGCTACACCTTC | CASRRAGGYGYTF
. | TRBJ2-7 | few | TRBV21-1 | TGTGCCCAAAGACCGGGACAGGATAACGAGCAGTACTTC | CAQRPGQDNEQYF
TRBD1 | TRBJ2-1 | many | TRBV5-1 | TGCGCCAGCAGCTTGGCGGGACAGGGAGGAGTAGATGAGCAGTTCTTC | CASSLAGQGGVDEQFF
. | TRBJ2-1 | . | TRBV20-1 | TGCAGTGCTTTCGCCGGACGGGCCTACAATGAGCAGTTCTTC | CSAFAGRAYNEQFF
TRBD2 | TRBJ2-1 | . | TRBV7-2 | TGTGCCAGCAGCTCCCGCCCGCCGGGGGGTGAGCAGTTCTTC | CASSSRPPGGEQFF
. | TRBJ2-7 | . | TRBV7-6 | TGTGCCAGCAGAGAGAGCGCAAGCGGCTCCTACGAGCAGTACTTC | CASRESASGSYEQYF
TRBD1 | TRBJ1-2 | . | TRBV6-6 | TGTGCCAGCAGCGGGGACAGAGACTATGGCTACACCTTC | CASSGDRDYGYTF
. | TRBJ1-6 | . | TRBV19 | TGTGCCAGTAGTATCCGGTCTGACGGCAATTCACCCCTCCACTTT | CASSIRSDGNSPLHF
. | TRBJ2-4 | few | TRBV7-2 | TGTGCCAGCCTCTTCCCCCCGCAAAACATTCAGTACTTC | CASLFPPQNIQYF
. | TRBJ2-1 | few | TRBV21-1 | TGTGCCAGCAGCAAAATGGCCCCGCACAATGAGCAGTTCTTC | CASSKMAPHNEQFF
. | TRBJ1-2 | . | TRBV3-1 | TGTGCCAGCGGCGATTACTATGGCTACACCTTC | CASGDYYGYTF
. | TRBJ2-7 | . | TRBV6-2/TRBV6-3 | TGTGCCAGCAGCCTCCCCCCCTTGGACAGACAGTACTTC | CASSLPPLDRQYF
. | TRBJ2-7 | . | TRBV6-2/TRBV6-3 | TGTGCCAGCAGACTTCCAGGGGTGGCGGTCTACGAGCAGTACTTC | CASRLPGVAVYEQYF
. | TRBJ2-7 | . | TRBV12-3/TRBV12-4 | TGTGCCAGCAGTTCGGGACTGGAAAAGTACTTC | CASSSGLEKYF
. | TRBJ1-6 | . | TRBV12-3/TRBV12-4 | TGTGCCAGCAGCCCCGCCGGGGTCAATTCACCCCTCCACTTT | CASSPAGVNSPLHF
TRBD2 | TRBJ2-7 | . | TRBV4-2 | TGTGCCAGCAGCCAAGATCAGTGGGGGACTAGCGGGCCCCCCGAGCAGTACTTC | CASSQDQWGTSGPPEQYF
TRBD1 | TRBJ1-2 | few | TRBV20-1 | TGCAGTGCTGTCAGACAGGGGGCGTCTGGGAACTATGGCTACACCTTC | CSAVRQGASGNYGYTF
TRBD1 | TRBJ1-1 | . | TRBV5-8 | TGTGCCAGCAGCCCGGACGGACAGGGGAACACTGAAGCTTTCTTT | CASSPDGQGNTEAFF
. | TRBJ2-7 | . | TRBV12-3/TRBV12-4 | TGTGCCAGCAGCAAATCGTACGGAAAGTACGAGCAGTACTTC | CASSKSYGKYEQYF
TRBD2 | TRBJ2-5 | few | TRBV7-2 | TGTGCCAGCAGCTCGAGGGCCGGGAGGCAAGAGACCCAGTACTTC | CASSSRAGRQETQYF
TRBD1 | TRBJ1-1 | few | TRBV24-1 | TGTGCCACCAGCCCCCGGGACAGTTTGAACACTGAAGCTTTCTTT | CATSPRDSLNTEAFF
TRBD1 | TRBJ2-3 | few | TRBV12-3/TRBV12-4 | TGTGCCAGCAGTTTCGGACAGGGGTCAGATACGCAGTATTTT | CASSFGQGSDTQYF
. | TRBJ2-7 | few | TRBV7-8 | TGTGCCAGCAGCTCCCCCGTGGGTGGGATTTCTCCCGAGCAGTACTTC | CASSSPVGGISPEQYF
. | TRBJ1-1 | . | TRBV20-1 | TGCAGTGCTACCAAAAACTGGAGGGACACTGAAGCTTTCTTT | CSATKNWRDTEAFF
. | TRBJ2-3 | . | TRBV6-2/TRBV6-3 | TGTGCCAGCAGTTTTGCCCTACGCACAGATACGCAGTATTTT | CASSFALRTDTQYF
TRBD1 | TRBJ1-2 | . | TRBV6-5 | TGTGCCAGCACTGACAGGGAGAGTTATGGCTACACCTTC | CASTDRESYGYTF
. | TRBJ2-5 | . | TRBV7-9 | TGTGCCAGCAGCCGTGCCAGGGTCGGAGAAGAGACCCAGTACTTC | CASSRARVGEETQYF
. | TRBJ2-7 | . | TRBV5-4 | TGTGCCAGCAGCTTGCAAAGCTACGAGCAGTACTTC | CASSLQSYEQYF
. | TRBJ1-2 | . | TRBV12-3/TRBV12-4 | TGTGCCAGCAGTCCAGTCATCTATGGCTACACCTTC | CASSPVIYGYTF
. | TRBJ2-3 | few | TRBV29-1 | TGCAGTGCTTTGATAGATACGCAGTATTTT | CSALIDTQYF